Following are 17 T cell receptor beta chains from one sample sequenced in a study of regulatory T cells in long-lasting Graves disease. With iRepertoire HTBI primers and Arm-PCR of CDR3 regions, TCR beta libraries were built. TCRdb used MiXCR to reprocess the multiplex PCR reads, holding one entry per CDR3 protein. The table shows some 500,000 distinct CDR3 sequences, with around an eighth occurring only once. Indicated time point: newly diagnosed GD, antithyroid drugs for less than 3 months. Following extraction of RNA from PBMCs, that RNA was used to make the TCR library. These data were likewise used in another study, on T cells in Graves' hyperthyroidism and ophthalmopathy.

The starting material was peripheral blood mononuclear cells (PBMCs), obtained at new diagnosis, from a patient treated with antithyroid drugs. Receptors originate from a man aged 25-45 years with Graves disease.

This clonotype was counted ten times or more. This chain uses TRBV7-2 with TRBJ2-1; D may be TRBD2 (5 bases). Germline V CDR1 and CDR2: SGHTA, FQGNSA. The V and J ends lost 5 bases and 9 bases respectively, with 14 bases between them. The CDR3 has 13 amino acids. CDR3 sequence (DNA): TGTGCCAGCAGCCTAGAACTAGTTTTTGAGCAGTTCTTC. This codes for CASSLELVFEQFF.

This clonotype was seen repeatedly, ten times or more. V usage is TRBV27 and J usage is TRBJ1-6; 8 bases line up with TRBD1. The CDR3 has 19 amino acids. With 4 bases clipped from V and 2 bases from J, the junction kept 13 bases outside the gene matches. Germline-derived CDR1 and CDR2 are MNHEY and SMNVEV (reference sequence). The DNA for the CDR3 is TGTGCCAGCAGTTCCCCCCTTACAGGGGGGGTCGCCTATAATTCACCCCTCCACTTT. It specifies CASSSPLTGGVAYNSPLHF.

This clonotype was observed many times. The chain couples TRBV6-1 to TRBJ1-5; D might be TRBD1 (6 bases). This CDR3 spans 13 amino acids. Trimming took off 6 bases at V and 6 bases at J, with 12 bases between the two ends. Per germline, CDR1 MNHNS and CDR2 SASEGT. CDR3 sequence: CASSQQGGQPQHF. Here the CDR3 DNA reads TGTGCCAGCAGCCAACAGGGCGGTCAGCCCCAGCATTTT.

The gene calls are TRBV5-1 and TRBJ2-5; 8 nucleotides line up with TRBD2. V shed 2 bases and J 1 base; nucleotides not matched to a gene: 4. Per the germline V gene, CDR1 is SGHRS and CDR2 is YFSETQ. CDR3 length: 15 residues. The CDR3 spells CASSLAGAFQETQYF. The CDR3 DNA follows: TGCGCCAGCAGCTTAGCGGGAGCCTTCCAAGAGACCCAGTACTTC.

The chain has TRBV10-1 and TRBJ1-2, with a possible D match to TRBD1 (6 bases). The germline V and J ends were trimmed by 4 bases and 7 bases, with 16 bases remaining between them. The CDR3 is 14 amino acids. Per the germline V gene, CDR1 is WNHNN and CDR2 is SYGVQD (reference sequence). The CDR3 here is CASSALRGAGGYTF. In DNA form, the CDR3 reads TGCGCCAGCAGTGCCTTAAGGGGGGCTGGTGGCTACACCTTC.

This clonotype has only a few counts. The chain couples TRBV2 to TRBJ2-1, with D possibly being TRBD2 (6 bases). Trimming removed 0 bases at V and 10 bases at J, with 13 bases between. The CDR3 is 14 residues long. Germline CDR1 and CDR2: SNHLY and FYNNEI. CDR3 in amino acids: CASSEALLAWEQFF. The CDR3 region has the DNA TGTGCCAGCAGTGAAGCGCTTCTAGCGTGGGAGCAGTTCTTC.

This clonotype showed up many times. J is TRBJ2-6 and V is TRBV27, with D perhaps given as TRBD1 or TRBD2 (5 bases each). Looked up from germline, CDR1 is MNHEY and CDR2 is SMNVEV (reference sequence). The CDR3 has 17 amino acids. V lost 7 bases, J lost 2 bases, and 18 bases lay in between. CDR3 sequence reads: CASTPRDGRPGANVLTF. The CDR3, as DNA: TGTGCCAGCACCCCACGGGACGGAAGACCTGGGGCCAACGTCCTGACTTTC.

This clonotype was picked up many times. This chain uses TRBV7-8 with TRBJ1-6; D is uncertain. This CDR3 has 14 residues. In germline, CDR1 is SGHVS, CDR2 FQNEAQ. V was pared by 4 bases and J by 7 bases, with 11 bases between. In DNA form, the CDR3 reads TGTGCCAGCAGCTCCGGACGCCGGAATTCACCCCTCCACTTT. It translates to CASSSGRRNSPLHF. Drawing the rest from reference TRBV7-8 and TRBJ1-6, the complete variable domain is GAGVSQSPRYKVAKRGQDVALRCDPISGHVSLFWYQQALGQGPEFLTYFQNEAQLDKSGLPSDRFFAERPEGSVSTLKIQRTQQEDSAVYLCASSSGRRNSPLHFGNGTRLTVT.

V is TRBV18 and J is TRBJ2-2; D ambiguous. V gave up 3 bases and J gave up 11 bases, with 13 bases separating them. Germline CDR1 is KGHSH and CDR2 is LQKENI. The CDR3 loop spans 13 amino acids. The CDR3 DNA reads TGTGCCAGCTCACCGATTTTGGGCCCAGAGCTGTTTTTT. Protein product: CASSPILGPELFF.

The J gene is TRBJ2-7, the V gene TRBV20-1, with TRBD2 matching over 7 bases. This CDR3 contains 12 residues. CDR1 DFQATT and CDR2 SNEGSKA come from the germline V gene (reference sequence). As DNA, the CDR3 is TGCACCGTGCTCCGGGGGGCCTACGAGCAGTACTTC. This codes for CTVLRGAYEQYF.

In its sample, this clonotype was seen many times. The rearrangement links TRBV24-1 to TRBJ2-3, with TRBD1 as a possible D gene (6 bases). Trimming removed 4 bases at V and 4 bases at J, with 8 bases between. The CDR3 has 13 amino acids. Germline loops: CDR1 KGHDR, CDR2 SFDVKD. Here the CDR3 DNA reads TGTGCCACCAGTGAGCCAGGGGCAGATACGCAGTATTTT. This codes for CATSEPGADTQYF.

This clonotype showed up many times. V gene TRBV7-9 combines with J gene TRBJ2-7; 8 bases match TRBD1. V trimming: 3 bases; J trimming: 4 bases; junction bases outside the gene matches: 5. CDR3 length equals 14 residues. Per the germline V gene, CDR1 is SEHNR and CDR2 is FQNEAQ (reference sequence). The CDR3 DNA is TGTGCCAGCAGCTTCCAGGGGGCAGGGTACGAGCAGTACTTC. Encoded protein: CASSFQGAGYEQYF.

This clonotype was seen ten or more times. The chain has TRBV7-3 and TRBJ1-3; the D is unclear. V lost 2 bases to trimming and J lost 4 bases, with 6 bases between them. There are 13 residues in the CDR3. The germline gives CDR1 SGHTA, CDR2 FQGTGA. CDR3: CASSLGQGNTIYF. The DNA of the CDR3 is TGTGCCAGCAGCTTAGGCCAGGGAAACACCATATATTTT.

This clonotype was detected many times. V gene TRBV20-1 combines with J gene TRBJ1-1, with D tentatively TRBD1 (6 bases). Germline V gene data show CDR1 as DFQATT and CDR2 as SNEGSKA (reference sequence). The length of the CDR3 is 12 residues. The germline V and J ends were trimmed by 7 bases and 4 bases, with 13 bases remaining between them. CDR3 sequence reads: CSVRGGLTEAFF. CDR3 bases: TGCAGTGTCCGGGGGGGGCTCACTGAAGCTTTCTTT.

This clonotype has just a few counts. The V and J genes are TRBV29-1 and TRBJ2-7; D possibly uses TRBD1 or TRBD2 (5 bases each). The germline gives CDR1 SQVTM, CDR2 ANQGSEA. This CDR3 region has 12 residues. V was trimmed by 4 bases and J by 6 bases, leaving 13 bases between them. The CDR3 bases are TGCAGCGTTGGGGGACGGTTCTCCGAGCAGTACTTC. As protein: CSVGGRFSEQYF.

This clonotype was seen many times. The chain joins TRBV7-2 to TRBJ2-7; the match to TRBD2 covers 8 bases. Germline values: CDR1 SGHTA, CDR2 FQGNSA. Trimming removed 1 base from V and 5 bases from J; junction bases left unmatched: 1. CDR3 size: 13 residues. DNA of the CDR3: TGTGCCAGCAGCTTAGGGCGGGGGGACGAGCAGTACTTC. This sequence encodes CASSLGRGDEQYF.

The sample holds many counts of this clonotype. The chain employs TRBV20-1 and TRBJ2-7; 11 bases agree with TRBD1. This CDR3 is built from 15 residues. V lost 1 base, J lost 3 bases, and 5 bases stayed unmatched. Germline lookup yields CDR1 DFQATT and CDR2 SNEGSKA (reference sequence). This CDR3 reads CSARGGTGGFYEQYF. CDR3 in DNA: TGCAGTGCTAGAGGAGGGACAGGGGGATTCTACGAGCAGTACTTC.